A selection of T cell receptor beta chains follows, all from one sample in a study of human thymus T cells. Measured with immunoSEQ multiplex PCR; TCRdb has only the in-frame clones, and not every one. Among 65,000 to 90,000 clones listed, around 95% were seen once. Specimen: thymus tissue. Receptor source: a girl under three years old with a congenital heart defect but otherwise immunologically healthy. The CDR3 runs from the conserved cysteine through the conserved F or W. A D gene is named only where the DNA matches it firmly. A clone size is listed for some rows: how often the clone was seen (once, few, many), or a class if it is expanded.

size	D	V	J	CDR3	DNA
once	.	TRBV15	TRBJ2-7	CATSRDREVSYEQYF	TGTGCCACCAGCAGAGACAGAGAGGTTTCATACGAGCAGTACTTC
once	.	TRBV4-3	TRBJ1-2	CASSERGSTVATF	TGCGCCAGCAGCGAAAGAGGGAGTACGGTGGCCACCTTC
.	TRBD1	TRBV2	TRBJ2-7	CASAQGSYEQYF	TGTGCCAGTGCACAGGGGAGCTACGAGCAGTACTTC
once	.	TRBV6-5	TRBJ1-2	CASSWGLPRDYGYTF	TGTGCCAGCAGTTGGGGACTCCCACGGGACTATGGCTACACCTTC
.	.	TRBV4-2	TRBJ2-5	CASSQAGSSGPTWGETQYF	TGTGCCAGCAGCCAAGCGGGGTCGAGCGGACCGACATGGGGAGAGACCCAGTACTTC
.	.	TRBV19	TRBJ2-1	CASSSSDEQFF	TGTGCCAGTAGTAGCAGCGATGAGCAGTTCTTC
.	.	TRBV19	TRBJ2-7	CASRGSPSPSGSYEQYF	TGTGCCAGTAGAGGATCTCCAAGCCCCTCGGGCTCCTACGAGCAGTACTTC
.	TRBD1	TRBV5-5	TRBJ1-5	CASSAGTGMFPQHF	TGTGCCAGCAGCGCAGGGACAGGGATGTTCCCCCAGCATTTT
.	.	TRBV6-1	TRBJ2-1	CASSERGSYYNEQFF	TGTGCCAGCAGCGAAAGGGGCTCCTATTACAATGAGCAGTTCTTC
.	TRBD2	TRBV12-5	TRBJ2-2	CASGLGTSGPNTGELFF	TGTGCTAGTGGTTTGGGTACTAGCGGGCCGAACACCGGGGAGCTGTTTTTT
.	TRBD1	TRBV6-1	TRBJ2-4	CASSTAGTGGNIQYF	TGTGCCAGCAGTACAGCCGGGACAGGGGGCAACATTCAGTACTTC
.	TRBD1	TRBV27	TRBJ1-2	CASSTTGNYGYTF	TGTGCCAGCAGTACGACAGGGAACTATGGCTACACCTTC
.	TRBD2	TRBV13	TRBJ2-1	CASSLLTGLAGGPNEQFF	TGTGCCAGCAGCCTATTAACCGGACTAGCGGGAGGGCCGAATGAGCAGTTCTTC
once	.	TRBV9	TRBJ2-5	CASSGGGGETQYF	TGTGCCAGCAGCGGGGGCGGTGGGGAGACCCAGTACTTC
.	.	TRBV16	TRBJ2-4	CASSHDRQGEQNIQYF	TGTGCCAGCAGCCACGACCGACAAGGAGAGCAAAACATTCAGTACTTC
.	.	TRBV7-9	TRBJ2-3	CASSLGMGEESTDTQYF	TGTGCCAGCAGCTTGGGGATGGGGGAGGAATCTACAGATACGCAGTATTTT
.	.	TRBV18	TRBJ1-5	CASSLRAPGDQPQHF	TGTGCCAGCTCACTACGCGCTCCAGGGGATCAGCCCCAGCATTTT
.	.	TRBV6-5	TRBJ1-1	CASSYSRGGFEAFF	TGTGCCAGCAGTTACTCGAGGGGGGGGTTCGAAGCTTTCTTT
.	.	TRBV5-6	TRBJ1-6	CASSFAHDRRSPLHF	TGTGCCAGCAGCTTTGCCCACGACAGGAGATCACCCCTCCACTTT
few	TRBD1	TRBV7-9	TRBJ2-7	CASSFRDREYEQYF	TGTGCCAGCAGCTTCCGGGACAGGGAGTACGAGCAGTACTTC
.	.	TRBV7-9	TRBJ2-2	CASSPKDTGELFF	TGTGCCAGCAGCCCGAAGGACACCGGGGAGCTGTTTTTT
.	TRBD2	TRBV14	TRBJ2-7	CASSPKAASGLYEQYF	TGTGCCAGCAGCCCGAAGGCGGCTAGCGGCCTATACGAGCAGTACTTC
.	TRBD1	TRBV10-1	TRBJ2-7	CASPERDRLAPSYEQYF	TGCGCCAGCCCCGAGAGGGACAGGTTAGCGCCCTCCTACGAGCAGTACTTC
.	TRBD1	TRBV9	TRBJ2-3	CASSAAELYPGQTRPFTDTQYF	TGTGCCAGCAGCGCAGCCGAACTTTACCCGGGACAGACCAGGCCTTTCACAGATACGCAGTATTTT
.	TRBD1	TRBV11-2	TRBJ1-4	CASSHKFSTGKWEKLFF	TGTGCCAGCAGCCATAAGTTTTCGACAGGGAAGTGGGAAAAACTGTTTTTT
.	.	TRBV14	TRBJ1-1	CASSRGGSMNTEAFF	TGTGCCAGCAGCCGAGGGGGTTCTATGAACACTGAAGCTTTCTTT
.	TRBD1	TRBV18	TRBJ2-7	CASSPGTADYEQYF	TGTGCCAGCTCACCCGGGACAGCGGACTACGAGCAGTACTTC
.	.	TRBV6-1	TRBJ2-3	CASSEARGNNLNTDTQYF	TGTGCCAGCAGTGAAGCCCGCGGGAATAACTTAAACACAGATACGCAGTATTTT
.	TRBD2	TRBV6-5	TRBJ2-2	CASSYRGRPSGELFF	TGTGCCAGCAGTTACCGCGGGAGGCCCTCCGGGGAGCTGTTTTTT
.	TRBD1	TRBV4-3	TRBJ1-1	CASSQRSKGGQGATEAFF	TGCGCCAGCAGCCAAAGATCGAAAGGGGGACAGGGAGCCACTGAAGCTTTCTTT
.	.	TRBV7-2	TRBJ2-5	CASNNPRGSQETQYF	TGTGCCAGCAACAACCCCAGAGGCAGCCAAGAGACCCAGTACTTC
.	TRBD1	TRBV27	TRBJ2-7	CASSPDRGPGEQYF	TGTGCCAGCAGCCCTGACAGGGGGCCAGGCGAGCAGTACTTC
.	.	TRBV2	TRBJ2-6	CASSSGGLLPGANVLTF	TGTGCCAGCAGCTCAGGGGGGCTCTTACCTGGGGCCAACGTCCTGACTTTC
once	.	TRBV29-1	TRBJ2-4	CSVGDGIAKNIQYF	TGCAGCGTTGGGGACGGGATAGCCAAAAACATTCAGTACTTC
.	.	TRBV12-5	TRBJ2-1	CASGLGRDVLNNEQFF	TGTGCTAGTGGTTTGGGGCGGGATGTTCTTAACAATGAGCAGTTCTTC
once	.	TRBV11-2	TRBJ2-3	CASTAPGQDTQYF	TGTGCCAGCACCGCTCCTGGTCAAGATACGCAGTATTTT
.	.	TRBV7-9	TRBJ2-2	CASSLGRGTGELFF	TGTGCCAGCAGCCTAGGGCGGGGAACCGGGGAGCTGTTTTTT
once	TRBD2	TRBV14	TRBJ2-7	CASSQRGLAGNAYEQYF	TGTGCCAGCAGCCAACGTGGACTAGCGGGAAATGCTTACGAGCAGTACTTC
.	TRBD1	TRBV29-1	TRBJ2-7	CSVYRGEHPYEQYF	TGCAGCGTGTACAGGGGGGAACACCCCTACGAGCAGTACTTC
.	TRBD1	TRBV29-1	TRBJ2-2	CSVPRTGADTGELFF	TGCAGCGTTCCCCGAACAGGGGCCGACACCGGGGAGCTGTTTTTT
.	.	TRBV7-8	TRBJ1-4	CASSFHTGCRFWTNEKLFF	TGTGCCAGCAGCTTCCACACAGGCTGTCGATTTTGGACTAATGAAAAACTGTTTTTT
.	TRBD2	TRBV11-2	TRBJ2-1	CASSLDQGSGDDYNEQFF	TGTGCCAGCAGCTTAGATCAGGGTAGCGGGGACGACTACAATGAGCAGTTCTTC
.	.	TRBV16	TRBJ2-1	CASSRGGLPISYNEQFF	TGTGCCAGCAGCAGGGGGGGGCTTCCTATATCCTACAATGAGCAGTTCTTC
.	.	TRBV6-1	TRBJ2-1	CASSESIPLLPNEQFF	TGTGCCAGCAGTGAATCGATACCACTCCTCCCCAATGAGCAGTTCTTC
.	.	TRBV7-9	TRBJ1-1	CASSSTGIAFF	TGTGCCAGCAGCTCTACAGGGATCGCTTTCTTT
.	.	TRBV27	TRBJ2-6	CASSLLNNSNSGANVLTF	TGTGCCAGCAGTTTATTGAACAACTCGAACTCTGGGGCCAACGTCCTGACTTTC
once	.	TRBV18	TRBJ1-3	CASSGPPAGNTIYF	TGTGCCAGCTCAGGCCCTCCCGCTGGAAACACCATATATTTT
.	TRBD1	TRBV30	TRBJ2-7	CAWSRWDRSTYEQYF	TGTGCCTGGAGTAGGTGGGACAGGAGTACCTACGAGCAGTACTTC
.	.	TRBV6-6	TRBJ2-7	CASSCTGTHLSYEQYF	TGTGCCAGCAGTTGCACCGGGACACACCTCTCCTACGAGCAGTACTTC